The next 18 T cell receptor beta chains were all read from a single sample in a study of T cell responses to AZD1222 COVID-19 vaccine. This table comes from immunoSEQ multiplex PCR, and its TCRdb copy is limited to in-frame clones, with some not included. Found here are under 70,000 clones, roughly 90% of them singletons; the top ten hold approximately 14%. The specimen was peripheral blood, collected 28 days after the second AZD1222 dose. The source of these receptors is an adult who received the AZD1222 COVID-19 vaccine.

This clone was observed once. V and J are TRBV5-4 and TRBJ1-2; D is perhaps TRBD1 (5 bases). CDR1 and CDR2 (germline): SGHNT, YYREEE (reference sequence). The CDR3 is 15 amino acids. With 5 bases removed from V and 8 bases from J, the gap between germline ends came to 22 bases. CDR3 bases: TGTGCCAGCAGTCCCCGAGGGGTGGGCCGGCCGGGCTACACCTTC. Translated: CASSPRGVGRPGYTF.

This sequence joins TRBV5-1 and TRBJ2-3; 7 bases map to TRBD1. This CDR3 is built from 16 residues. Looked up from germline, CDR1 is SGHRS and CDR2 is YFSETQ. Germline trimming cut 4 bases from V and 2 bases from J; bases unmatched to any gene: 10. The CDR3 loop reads CASSHQGGPSTDTQYF. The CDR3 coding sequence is TGCGCCAGCAGCCACCAAGGGGGCCCCTCCACAGATACGCAGTATTTT.

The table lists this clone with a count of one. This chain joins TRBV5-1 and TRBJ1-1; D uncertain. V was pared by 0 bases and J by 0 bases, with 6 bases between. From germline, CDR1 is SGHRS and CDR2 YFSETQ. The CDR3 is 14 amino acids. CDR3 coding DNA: TGCGCCAGCAGCTTGGCCCCGGTGAACACTGAAGCTTTCTTT. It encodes CASSLAPVNTEAFF.

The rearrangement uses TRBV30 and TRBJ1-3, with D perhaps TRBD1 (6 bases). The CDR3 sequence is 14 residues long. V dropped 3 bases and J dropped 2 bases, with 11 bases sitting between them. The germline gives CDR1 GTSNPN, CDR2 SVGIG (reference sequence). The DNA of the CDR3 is TGTGCCTGGAGCAAGGGGGATACTGGAAACACCATATATTTT. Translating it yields CAWSKGDTGNTIYF.

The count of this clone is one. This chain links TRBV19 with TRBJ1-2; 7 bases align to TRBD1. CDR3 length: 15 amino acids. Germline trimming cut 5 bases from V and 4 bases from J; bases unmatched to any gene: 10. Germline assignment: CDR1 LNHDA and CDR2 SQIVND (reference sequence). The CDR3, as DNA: TGTGCCAGTAGTGGGACGGGGACAGTCGTCTATGGCTACACCTTC. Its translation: CASSGTGTVVYGYTF.

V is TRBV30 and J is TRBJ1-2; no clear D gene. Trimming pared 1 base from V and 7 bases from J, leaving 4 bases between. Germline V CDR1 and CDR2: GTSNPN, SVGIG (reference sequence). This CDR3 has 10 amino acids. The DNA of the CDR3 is TGTGCCTGGAGTGATGTTGGCTACACCTTC. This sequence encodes CAWSDVGYTF.

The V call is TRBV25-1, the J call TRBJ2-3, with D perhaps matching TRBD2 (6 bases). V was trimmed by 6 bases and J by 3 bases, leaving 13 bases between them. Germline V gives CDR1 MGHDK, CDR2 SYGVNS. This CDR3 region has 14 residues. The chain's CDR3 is CASSREGRTDTQYF. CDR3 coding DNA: TGTGCCAGCAGCAGGGAAGGGAGGACAGATACGCAGTATTTT.

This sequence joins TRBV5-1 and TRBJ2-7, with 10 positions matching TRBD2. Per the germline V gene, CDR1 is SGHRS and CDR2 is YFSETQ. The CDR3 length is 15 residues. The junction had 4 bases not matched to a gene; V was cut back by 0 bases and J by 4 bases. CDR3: CASSLVASGSYEQYF. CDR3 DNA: TGCGCCAGCAGCTTGGTGGCTAGCGGGAGTTACGAGCAGTACTTC.

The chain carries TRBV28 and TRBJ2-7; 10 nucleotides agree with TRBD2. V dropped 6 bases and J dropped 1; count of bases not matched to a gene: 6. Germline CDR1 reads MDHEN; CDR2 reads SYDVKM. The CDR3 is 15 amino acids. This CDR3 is CASRLTSGRSYEQYF. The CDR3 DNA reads TGTGCCAGCAGACTGACTAGCGGGCGATCCTACGAGCAGTACTTC.

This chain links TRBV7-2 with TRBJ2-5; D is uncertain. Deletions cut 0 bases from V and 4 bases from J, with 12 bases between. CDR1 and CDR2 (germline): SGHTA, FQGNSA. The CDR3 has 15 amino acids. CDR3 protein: CASSLAIETLETQYF. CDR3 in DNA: TGTGCCAGCAGCTTAGCGATCGAGACCCTAGAGACCCAGTACTTC.

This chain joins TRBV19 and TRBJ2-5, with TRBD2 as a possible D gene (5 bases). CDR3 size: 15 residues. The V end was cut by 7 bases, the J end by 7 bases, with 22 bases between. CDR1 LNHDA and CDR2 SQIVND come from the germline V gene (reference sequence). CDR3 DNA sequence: TGTGCCAGTACTCCCGCTGGACTCTCGGATGGGACCCAGTACTTC. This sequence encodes CASTPAGLSDGTQYF.

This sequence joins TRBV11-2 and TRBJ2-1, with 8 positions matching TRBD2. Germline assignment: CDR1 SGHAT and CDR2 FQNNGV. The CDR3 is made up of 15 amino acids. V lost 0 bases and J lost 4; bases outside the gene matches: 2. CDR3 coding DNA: TGTGCCAGCAGCTTAGACGGGAGGGTATACAATGAGCAGTTCTTC. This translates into CASSLDGRVYNEQFF. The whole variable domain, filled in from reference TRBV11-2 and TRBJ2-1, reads EAGVAQSPRYKIIEKRQSVAFWCNPISGHATLYWYQQILGQGPKLLIQFQNNGVVDDSQLPKDRFSAERLKGVDSTLKIQPAKLEDSAVYLCASSLDGRVYNEQFFGPGTRLTVL.

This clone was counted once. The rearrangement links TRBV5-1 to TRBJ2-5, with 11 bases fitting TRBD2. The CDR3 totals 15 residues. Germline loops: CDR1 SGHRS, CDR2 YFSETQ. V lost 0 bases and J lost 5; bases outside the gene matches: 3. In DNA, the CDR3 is TGCGCCAGCAGCTTGGGGACTAGCGGGCAGGAGACCCAGTACTTC. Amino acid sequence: CASSLGTSGQETQYF.

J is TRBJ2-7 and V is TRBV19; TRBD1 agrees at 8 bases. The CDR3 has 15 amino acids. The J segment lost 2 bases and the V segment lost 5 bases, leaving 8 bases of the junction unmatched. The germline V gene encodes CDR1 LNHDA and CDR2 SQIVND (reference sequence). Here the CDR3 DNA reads TGTGCCAGTAGTTTAAGGACAGGGCTGACCTACGAGCAGTACTTC. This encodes CASSLRTGLTYEQYF.

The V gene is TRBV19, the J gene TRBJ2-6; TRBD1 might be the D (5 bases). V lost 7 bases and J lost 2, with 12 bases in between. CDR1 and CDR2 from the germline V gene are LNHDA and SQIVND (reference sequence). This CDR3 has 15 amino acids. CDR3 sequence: CASNPGRTGANVLTF. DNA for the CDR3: TGTGCCAGTAACCCAGGGCGGACTGGGGCCAACGTCCTGACTTTC.

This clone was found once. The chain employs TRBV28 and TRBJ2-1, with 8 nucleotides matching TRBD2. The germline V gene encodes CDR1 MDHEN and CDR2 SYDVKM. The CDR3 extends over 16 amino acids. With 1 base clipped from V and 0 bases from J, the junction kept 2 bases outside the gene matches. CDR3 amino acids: CASSLYGRASYNEQFF. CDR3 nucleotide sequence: TGTGCCAGCAGTTTATACGGGAGGGCCTCCTACAATGAGCAGTTCTTC.

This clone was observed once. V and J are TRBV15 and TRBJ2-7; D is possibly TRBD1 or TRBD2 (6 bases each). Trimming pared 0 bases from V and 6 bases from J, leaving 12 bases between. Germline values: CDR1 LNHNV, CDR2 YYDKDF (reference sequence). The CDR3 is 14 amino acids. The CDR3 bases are TGTGCCACCAGCAGAGATCTAGGGGGAGGCGAGCAGTACTTC. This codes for CATSRDLGGGEQYF.

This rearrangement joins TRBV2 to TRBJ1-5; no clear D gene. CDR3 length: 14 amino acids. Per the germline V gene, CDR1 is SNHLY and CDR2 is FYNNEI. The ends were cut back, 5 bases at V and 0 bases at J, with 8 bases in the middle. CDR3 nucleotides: TGTGCCAGCAGTCGACTGAATAGCAATCAGCCCCAGCATTTT. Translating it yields CASSRLNSNQPQHF.